The source of this TCR beta chain is a study of vaccination and CD4 T cells after COVID-19. Overall study context: Convalescent persons amounted to six males plus four females, two of whom were Hispanic. Control cultures received a CEFX pool, an HIV-1 Nef pool, or no peptide.

Regarding this clonotype: The antigen is unknown.

Sequence data for DNA of cultured CD4+ T cells were generated by the Oncomine TCR Beta short-read assay. Via MiXCR, TCRdb re-called the PCR reads, giving one row per CDR3 protein. The sample gives about 3,900 distinct CDR3 sequences, less than 75% of which show up once; approximately 36% is in the top ten. CDR3 length: 16 residues. Germline V gene data show CDR1 as DFQATT and CDR2 as SNEGSKA (reference sequence). V shed 2 bases and J 1 base; nucleotides not matched to a gene: 5. Treatment meaning: approximately nine-day PBMC culture with coronavirus spike peptide pools or control peptides (ViraFEST assay). ViraFEST grew antigen-specific T cells using peptide pools, then sequenced TCRs.

J is TRBJ2-5 and V is TRBV20-1; 12 bases are shared with TRBD1. The sequence was collected from a human donor who had recovered from COVID-19. The sequenced sample consisted of CD4+ T cells from blood, cultured in vitro. The CDR3 protein is CSARRGTGGAQETQYF. DNA for the CDR3: TGCAGTGCTAGACGCGGGACAGGGGGCGCCCAAGAGACCCAGTACTTC.